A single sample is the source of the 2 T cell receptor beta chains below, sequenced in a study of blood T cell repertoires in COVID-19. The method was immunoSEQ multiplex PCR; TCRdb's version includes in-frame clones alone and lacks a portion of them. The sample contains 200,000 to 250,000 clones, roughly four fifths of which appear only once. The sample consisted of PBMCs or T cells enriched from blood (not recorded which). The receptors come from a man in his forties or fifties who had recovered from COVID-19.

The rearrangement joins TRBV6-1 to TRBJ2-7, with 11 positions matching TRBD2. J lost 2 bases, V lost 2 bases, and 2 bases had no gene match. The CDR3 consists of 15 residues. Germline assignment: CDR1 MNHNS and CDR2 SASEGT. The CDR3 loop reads CASSETSGGTYEQYF. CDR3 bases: TGTGCCAGCAGTGAAACTAGCGGGGGAACCTACGAGCAGTACTTC.

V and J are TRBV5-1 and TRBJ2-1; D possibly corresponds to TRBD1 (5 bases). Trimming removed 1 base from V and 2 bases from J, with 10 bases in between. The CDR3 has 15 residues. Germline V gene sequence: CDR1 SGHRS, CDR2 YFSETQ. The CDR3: CASSLTDSTYNEQFF. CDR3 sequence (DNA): TGCGCCAGCAGCTTGACCGACAGCACCTACAATGAGCAGTTCTTC.